These 29 T cell receptor beta chains were all obtained from the same sample, sequenced in a study of post-analysis software for immune sequencing data. The study, taken as a whole, reports: Five TRBV segments (TRBV5-6, TRBV5-1 and TRBV20-1 among them) occurred more frequently in patients than in controls.

The antigens of these receptors remain unknown. The authors incorporated unique molecular identifiers into the TCR beta cDNA libraries. From the PCR reads, TCRdb called clonotypes with MiXCR, one entry per CDR3 protein. The table includes 600,000 to 700,000 distinct CDR3 sequences, roughly three fifths detected once. The specimen was blood. These receptors originate from a girl aged 2 to 9 with multiple sclerosis.

The rearrangement links TRBV10-1 to TRBJ2-3; tentatively, D is TRBD2 (6 bases). The CDR3 consists of 15 residues. Trimming took off 5 bases at V and 4 bases at J, with 16 bases between the two ends. CDR1 WNHNN and CDR2 SYGVQD come from the germline V gene (reference sequence). The CDR3 here is CASSSTGWEADTQYF. The DNA for the CDR3 is TGCGCCAGCAGTTCAACGGGCTGGGAGGCAGATACGCAGTATTTT.

This clonotype was seen a few times. The CDR3 loop is CASSLGQGGKNIQYF. CDR3 nucleotide sequence: TGTGCCAGCAGCTTAGGTCAGGGGGGGAAAAACATTCAGTACTTC. The gene calls are TRBV7-2 and TRBJ2-4; D assignment may be TRBD1 or TRBD2 (7 bases each). Germline V lookup: CDR1 SGHTA, CDR2 FQGNSA. The CDR3 consists of 15 residues. Trimming took 1 base from V and 4 from J, leaving 11 bases between them.

The V and J genes are TRBV28 and TRBJ2-7, with a possible D match to TRBD2 (5 bases). V shed 5 bases and J shed 0 bases, with 14 bases lying between them. CDR3 length: 15 amino acids. The V gene's germline CDR1 is MDHEN and CDR2 SYDVKM. The chain's CDR3 is CASSERTGRSYEQYF. CDR3 sequence (DNA): TGTGCCAGCAGTGAACGGACTGGCCGCTCCTACGAGCAGTACTTC.

This sequence joins TRBV29-1 and TRBJ1-5; 8 bases are a match to TRBD1. Trimming removed 6 bases from V and 8 bases from J; junction bases left unmatched: 9. Germline loops: CDR1 SQVTM, CDR2 ANQGSEA. The CDR3 has 13 residues. The CDR3 DNA reads as TGCAGCGTACAGGACAGGGAAGGGAAGCCCCAGCATTTT. Protein product: CSVQDREGKPQHF. Drawing the rest from reference TRBV29-1 and TRBJ1-5, the complete variable domain is SAVISQKPSRDICQRGTSLTIQCQVDSQVTMMFWYRQQPGQSLTLIATANQGSEATYESGFVIDKFPISRPNLTFSTLTVSNMSPEDSSIYLCSVQDREGKPQHFGDGTRLSIL.

The rearrangement links TRBV12-3 or TRBV12-4 to TRBJ2-1; TRBD1 is a possible D gene (6 bases). The CDR3 loop spans 14 amino acids. V lost 3 bases, J lost 5 bases, and 11 bases lay in between. CDR3 region: CASSFYRDDNEQFF. CDR3 DNA: TGTGCCAGCAGTTTTTACAGGGACGACAATGAGCAGTTCTTC.

This clonotype was recorded a few times. The rearrangement links TRBV6-5 to TRBJ1-5; D remains ambiguous. The CDR3 is 12 residues long. The germline V gene encodes CDR1 MNHEY and CDR2 SVGAGI. With 10 bases removed from V and 2 bases from J, the gap between germline ends came to 9 bases. In DNA, the CDR3 is TGTGCCAATGTCCGGGGCAATCAGCCCCAGCATTTT. Encoded protein: CANVRGNQPQHF.

This clonotype was seen more than once but under ten times. The chain carries TRBV5-1 and TRBJ2-5; 8 bases align to TRBD1. This CDR3 contains 16 residues. Germline V CDR1 and CDR2: SGHRS, YFSETQ. V dropped 5 bases and J dropped 4; count of bases not matched to a gene: 13. The CDR3 DNA follows: TGCGCCAGCAGATATCCGGGACAGGCGGGATTAGAGACCCAGTACTTC. It codes for CASRYPGQAGLETQYF.

This clonotype showed up just a few times. The chain has TRBV29-1 and TRBJ1-5; weak D call: TRBD1 (5 bases). The germline gives CDR1 SQVTM, CDR2 ANQGSEA. The CDR3 contains 12 residues. Trimming took off 5 bases at V and 4 bases at J, with 9 bases between the two ends. The CDR3 DNA reads TGCAGCGTTTCGGGGGTTAATCAGCCCCAGCATTTT. It encodes CSVSGVNQPQHF.

V and J are TRBV15 and TRBJ2-7; 9 bases fit TRBD1. Germline V CDR1 and CDR2: LNHNV, YYDKDF (reference sequence). The CDR3 length is 15 residues. The V segment lost 1 base and the J segment 1 base; nucleotides outside the gene matches: 2. The CDR3 nucleotides are TGTGCCACCAGCAGAGCCGGGACAGGGTCCTACGAGCAGTACTTC. Translation: CATSRAGTGSYEQYF.

The chain has TRBV10-3 and TRBJ1-1, with unresolved D. CDR3 length equals 13 residues. The V gene lost 3 bases and the J gene lost 4 bases, with 9 bases spanning the gap. Germline V gene lookup returns CDR1 ENHRY and CDR2 SYGVKD. In DNA form, the CDR3 reads TGTGCCATCAGTGAATCTTCTCCCACTGAAGCTTTCTTT. Protein product: CAISESSPTEAFF.

The chain carries TRBV6-1 and TRBJ2-7; tentatively, D is TRBD1 (6 bases). CDR1 is MNHNS and CDR2 is SASEGT in the germline V gene. This CDR3 is built from 13 residues. V was cut by 6 bases and J by 5 bases, with 14 bases left in between. The CDR3 DNA is TGTGCCAGCAGAACAGGGAATTCCAACGAGCAGTACTTC. Protein sequence: CASRTGNSNEQYF.

As regards this clonotype: Germline is not matched at one junction end, which may reflect a read error. The chain uses TRBV5-1 and TRBJ1-1; D gene ambiguous. This CDR3 is built from 14 residues. Germline V gene data show CDR1 as SGHRS and CDR2 as YFSETQ. DNA for the CDR3: TGCGCCGGCAGCTGGTTAGACGGGAACACTGAAGCTTTCTTT. It is translated as CAGSWLDGNTEAFF.

This chain uses TRBV24-1 with TRBJ2-5, with 11 bases fitting TRBD2. Germline values: CDR1 KGHDR, CDR2 SFDVKD. The CDR3 spans 15 residues. V dropped 3 bases and J dropped 5; count of bases not matched to a gene: 4. CDR3 amino acids: CATSDTGTSGETQYF. CDR3 sequence (DNA): TGTGCCACCAGTGATACCGGGACTAGCGGCGAGACCCAGTACTTC.

V gene TRBV7-3 combines with J gene TRBJ2-3; D uncertain. V gave up 5 bases and J gave up 1 base, with 10 bases separating them. CDR1 SGHTA and CDR2 FQGTGA come from the germline V gene. The CDR3 contains 14 residues. This chain's CDR3 is CASSRPDGTDTQYF. CDR3 DNA: TGTGCCAGCAGCCGACCGGACGGCACAGATACGCAGTATTTT.

The chain couples TRBV9 to TRBJ1-2, with 7 bases identical to TRBD1. V dropped 0 bases and J dropped 3; count of bases not matched to a gene: 5. In germline, CDR1 is SGDLS, CDR2 YYNGEE. This CDR3 is 15 amino acids long. CDR3 in amino acids: CASSVDPGGDYGYTF. In nucleotides, the CDR3 is TGTGCCAGCAGCGTAGATCCAGGGGGGGACTATGGCTACACCTTC.

Turning to this clonotype: One end of the junction is discordant with germline, which a read error may explain. The rearrangement joins TRBV5-6 to TRBJ1-2; TRBD1 is a possible D gene (5 bases). Germline loops: CDR1 SGHDT, CDR2 YYEEEE. The CDR3 is made up of 12 amino acids. The CDR3, as DNA: TGTGTCAGCAGCCAGACAGACTATGGCTACACCTTC. The encoded protein is CVSSQTDYGYTF.

The rearrangement uses TRBV20-1 and TRBJ2-7; 7 bases agree with TRBD2. CDR1 is DFQATT and CDR2 is SNEGSKA in the germline V gene (reference sequence). V shed 3 bases and J 0 bases; nucleotides not matched to a gene: 8. The CDR3 extends over 15 amino acids. The chain's CDR3 is CSASPWGGLSYEQYF. The CDR3 DNA follows: TGCAGTGCTAGCCCATGGGGGGGACTCTCCTACGAGCAGTACTTC.

The CDR3 nucleotides are TGCGCCAGCAGCTTGGCCGAAGCGGGGCCCCTAAGGGAGCAGTTCTTC. Protein product: CASSLAEAGPLREQFF. The chain employs TRBV5-1 and TRBJ2-1; 7 positions agree with TRBD2. The germline CDR1 and CDR2 sequences are SGHRS and YFSETQ. This CDR3 spans 16 amino acids. V trimming: 0 bases; J trimming: 10 bases; junction bases outside the gene matches: 13.

The V and J genes are TRBV7-9 and TRBJ2-1; 9 positions match TRBD2. The trim removed 4 bases at V and 4 bases at J, leaving 5 bases unmatched. CDR3 size: 15 residues. Per the germline V gene, CDR1 is SEHNR and CDR2 is FQNEAQ (reference sequence). The CDR3 bases are TGTGCCAGCAGCTCGGAGGCGGGAGGGTACAATGAGCAGTTCTTC. This gives the protein CASSSEAGGYNEQFF.

This clonotype was picked up a small number of times. The V call is TRBV20-1, the J call TRBJ1-1; 7 bases match TRBD1. Germline V CDR1 and CDR2: DFQATT, SNEGSKA (reference sequence). The CDR3 totals 12 residues. Losses at the gene ends were 3 bases for V and 6 bases for J; bases not matched to a gene: 4. The CDR3: CSASDREPEAFF. DNA for the CDR3: TGCAGTGCTAGTGACAGGGAACCTGAAGCTTTCTTT.

CDR3 region: CASGGWDTEAFF. DNA for the CDR3: TGTGCCAGCGGGGGATGGGACACTGAAGCTTTCTTT. The chain is built from TRBV6-2 or TRBV6-3 and TRBJ1-1, with D perhaps matching TRBD1 (5 bases). The CDR3 consists of 12 residues. V gave up 8 bases and J gave up 3 bases, with 10 bases separating them. In germline, CDR1 is MNHEY, CDR2 SVGEGT.

The rearrangement links TRBV5-5 to TRBJ1-2; D ambiguous. Germline CDR1 reads SGHKS; CDR2 reads YYEKEE (reference sequence). Between the trimmed V and J ends, which lost 0 bases and 8 bases, there was a span of 17 bases. This CDR3 is built from 15 residues. The DNA of the CDR3 is TGTGCCAGCAGCTTGGCCGCGGTGGGCGCCGAAGGCTACACCTTC. It translates to CASSLAAVGAEGYTF.

The chain is built from TRBV9 and TRBJ2-5, with a tentative D call TRBD2 (6 bases). V dropped 3 bases and J dropped 5 bases, with 17 bases sitting between them. The CDR3 is 15 amino acids. Per the germline V gene, CDR1 is SGDLS and CDR2 is YYNGEE. The CDR3 protein is CASSGYPSGRETQYF. The DNA of the CDR3 is TGTGCCAGCAGCGGCTACCCGAGCGGGCGGGAGACCCAGTACTTC.

This chain joins TRBV4-1 and TRBJ1-4, with D hard to call. The V gene's germline CDR1 is MGHRA and CDR2 YSYEKL. V lost 1 base and J 10 bases, leaving 7 bases between the germline ends. The CDR3 spans 12 residues. CDR3 DNA: TGCGCCAGCAGCCAAGGAGGTGGAAAACTGTTTTTT. Amino acid sequence: CASSQGGGKLFF.

V and J are TRBV4-1 and TRBJ2-7, with D possibly being TRBD2 (6 bases). CDR1 and CDR2 from the germline V gene are MGHRA and YSYEKL. CDR3 length: 14 amino acids. V lost 4 bases, J lost 0 bases, and 10 bases lay in between. CDR3 in amino acids: CASSRPGVSYEQYF. The CDR3 coding sequence is TGCGCCAGCAGCCGTCCGGGAGTCTCCTACGAGCAGTACTTC.

This sequence joins TRBV24-1 and TRBJ2-1, with 7 bases matching TRBD1. V was pared by 3 bases and J by 7 bases, with 11 bases of the junction left unmatched. The CDR3 contains 16 residues. In germline, CDR1 is KGHDR, CDR2 SFDVKD. The chain's CDR3 is CATSDNRGRAPNEQFF. In nucleotides, the CDR3 is TGTGCCACCAGTGATAACAGGGGCCGCGCCCCTAATGAGCAGTTCTTC.

The V call is TRBV11-2, the J call TRBJ2-2, with D possibly matching TRBD2 (6 bases). The CDR3 sequence is 16 residues long. Trimming cost V 0 bases and J 2 bases, with 10 bases left between them. From germline, CDR1 is SGHAT and CDR2 FQNNGV. CDR3: CASSLESGVNTGELFF. CDR3 in DNA: TGTGCCAGCAGCTTAGAGTCGGGGGTTAACACCGGGGAGCTGTTTTTT.

V is TRBV27 and J is TRBJ2-1; D is tentatively TRBD1 or TRBD2 (6 bases each). The length of the CDR3 is 17 residues. CDR1 and CDR2 (germline): MNHEY, SMNVEV (reference sequence). V shed 2 bases and J shed 8 bases, with 22 bases lying between them. The CDR3 nucleotides are TGTGCCAGCAGTTTAAGGGGGGTGGACCTGCTCTCCCATGAGCAGTTCTTC. This gives the protein CASSLRGVDLLSHEQFF.

To note about this clonotype: Relative to the germline gene, one junction end is altered; a read error may explain this. The V gene is TRBV29-1, the J gene TRBJ1-2; TRBD1 might be the D (6 bases). This CDR3 is 13 amino acids long. CDR1 is SQVTM, CDR2 ANQGSEA, per germline. CDR3 residues: CSVVVQGGQGCTF. The CDR3 nucleotides read TGCAGCGTCGTCGTACAGGGAGGCCAAGGCTGCACCTTC.